A single sample is the source of the 2 T cell receptor beta chains below, sequenced in a study of blood T cell repertoires in COVID-19. Profiled with immunoSEQ multiplex PCR; TCRdb holds only in-frame clones, not every one. The repertoire holds about 55,000 clones, 80% to 95% seen once, with approximately 15% in the top ten. The specimen was peripheral blood. Receptor source: a human donor with active COVID-19. The donor label of this sample is uncertain.

The chain employs TRBV9 and TRBJ2-5; 10 bases line up with TRBD2. Germline assignment: CDR1 SGDLS and CDR2 YYNGEE. V dropped 3 bases and J dropped 0; count of bases not matched to a gene: 2. The CDR3 runs to 15 residues. The DNA for the CDR3 is TGTGCCAGCAGCGCTAGCGGGGGCGACCAAGAGACCCAGTACTTC. Protein product: CASSASGGDQETQYF.

CDR3 sequence reads: CASSFGQFGALRWRKLFF. As DNA, the CDR3 is TGTGCCAGCAGCTTTGGACAGTTTGGTGCCTTGCGTTGGCGAAAACTGTTTTTT. The chain has TRBV7-9 and TRBJ1-4; possibly TRBD1 for D (6 bases). Germline values: CDR1 SEHNR, CDR2 FQNEAQ (reference sequence). CDR3 length equals 18 residues. Trimming took 3 bases from V and 10 from J, leaving 27 bases between them.